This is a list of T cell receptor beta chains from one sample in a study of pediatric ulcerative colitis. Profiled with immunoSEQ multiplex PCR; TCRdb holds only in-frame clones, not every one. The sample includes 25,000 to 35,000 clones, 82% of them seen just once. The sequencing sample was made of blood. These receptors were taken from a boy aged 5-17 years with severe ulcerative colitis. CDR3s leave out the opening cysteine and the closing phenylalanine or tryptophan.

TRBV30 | ARRGGLDSPLH
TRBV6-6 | ASSYRGPGANVLT
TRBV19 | ASSILGERNTEAF
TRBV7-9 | ASSFEGAPLH
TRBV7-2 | ASSPPGQGALVTQY
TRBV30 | AWTLGATDLH
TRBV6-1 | ASDRNNSPLH
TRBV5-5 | ASSRLAGGQKDTQY
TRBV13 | ASRRVYEQY
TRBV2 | ASSRPGYYNEQF
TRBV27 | ASSYNGNTEAF
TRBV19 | ASSIRRQFLNTEAF
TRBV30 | AWSLRDLGQY
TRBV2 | ASATGENTEAF
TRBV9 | ASSVEPSGNTYEQY
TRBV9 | ASSPGEGGTYEQY
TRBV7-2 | ASSLVIALQETQY
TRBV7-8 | ASSLGGQGLPPYEQY
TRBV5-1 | ASSSGTGQNGYT